This TCR beta chain was observed in a study of brain T cells in children with intractable seizures. The CDR3 sequence is 16 residues long. J lost 7 bases, V lost 3 bases, and 14 bases had no gene match. The V gene's germline CDR1 is GTSNPN and CDR2 SVGIG (reference sequence). Time point reported: blood from clinic visit 5 months post-surgery; TSC patient then seizure free. Surgery cases with the highest brain T cell transcript signatures were chosen for sequencing. Clones were read by immunoSEQ multiplex PCR, and TCRdb kept only the in-frame ones, dropping some. This table has 340,000 or so clones, 93% appearing once.

This receptor was taken from a boy in the first two years of life with tuberous sclerosis and intractable seizures. V is TRBV30 and J is TRBJ1-4, with TRBD1 matching over 7 bases. This specimen was peripheral blood, taken 4 to 5 months after surgery. The CDR3 loop reads CAWRAGITGAGEKLFF. The CDR3 DNA follows: TGTGCCTGGAGGGCCGGTATAACAGGGGCTGGTGAAAAACTGTTTTTT. The whole variable domain, remainder taken from reference TRBV30 and TRBJ1-4, is SQTIHQWPATLVQPVGSPLSLECTVEGTSNPNLYWYRQAAGRGLQLLFYSVGIGQISSEVPQNLSASRPQDRQFILSSKKLLLSDSGFYLCAWRAGITGAGEKLFFGSGTQLSVL.